This T cell receptor (beta chain) originates from a study of OX40 agonist ivuxolimab in advanced cancers. Study as a whole: A diagnosis of hepatocellular carcinoma, melanoma, renal cell or head and neck cancer was present in dose-escalation patients. Of the participants, around 43% had some prior anti-PD-1, anti-PD-L1 or anti-CTLA-4 therapy, which was allowed.

Here immunoSEQ multiplex PCR was the method, and the copy in TCRdb shows in-frame clones only, minus some. Of tens of thousands of clones in the sample, 85% to 90% are singletons; the top ten hold 0.5% to 0.6%. Findings and caveats of the study: On average, CD8+ T cells had more expanded clones than CD4+. Normalized T-cell clonal expansion was also low in some nonresponders.

Of note for this clone: Antigen: not known.

CDR3 length equals 20 residues. The germline V and J ends were trimmed by 0 bases and 2 bases, with 23 bases remaining between them. Looked up from germline, CDR1 is PRHDT and CDR2 is FYEKMQ (reference sequence). Sequencing used CD4+ or CD8+ T cells sorted from blood, obtained in a trial of the OX40 agonist ivuxolimab. The TCR was taken from an adult with an advanced solid tumor such as melanoma, head and neck, liver or kidney cancer. The chain joins TRBV13 to TRBJ1-5; D is unresolved. This CDR3 is CASSLGGGQITGYGNQPQHF. The DNA for the CDR3 is TGTGCCAGCAGCTTAGGAGGTGGGCAGATAACCGGATACGGCAATCAGCCCCAGCATTTT.